This TCR beta chain was sequenced in a study of tumor and adjacent non-tumor tissue in lung cancer. Across the study: Histology: about a dozen adenocarcinoma, a couple of squamous cell carcinoma, 1 small cell lung cancer. The study, taken as a whole, reports: Tumor repertoires had a smaller top 100 clone share than normal lung. Compared with tumor, normal lung showed significantly lower TCR diversity.

The V segment lost 7 bases and the J segment 10 bases; nucleotides outside the gene matches: 10. CDR1 and CDR2 from the germline V gene are MNHNS and SASEGT. The CDR3 runs 13 residues. Regarding this clonotype: The antigen remains unidentified. This could be a read error, since a much larger clone is one nucleotide away.

RNA was extracted from bulk tissue without any cell sorting. Three rounds of nested PCR, following a modified ARM-PCR protocol, produced the TCRbeta library. MiXCR, run by TCRdb on the multiplex PCR reads, gives a single entry per CDR3 protein. This sample has 75,000 to 95,000 distinct CDR3 sequences, with 67% found just once. J is TRBJ2-1 and V is TRBV6-1; 7 nucleotides match TRBD2. This clonotype was obtained from a man in his 60s with non-small cell lung cancer. The sequenced sample was lung tumor tissue. The CDR3 here is CASKTGGSTEQFF. CDR3 sequence (DNA): TGTGCCAGCAAGACTGGCGGGAGTACGGAGCAGTTCTTC.